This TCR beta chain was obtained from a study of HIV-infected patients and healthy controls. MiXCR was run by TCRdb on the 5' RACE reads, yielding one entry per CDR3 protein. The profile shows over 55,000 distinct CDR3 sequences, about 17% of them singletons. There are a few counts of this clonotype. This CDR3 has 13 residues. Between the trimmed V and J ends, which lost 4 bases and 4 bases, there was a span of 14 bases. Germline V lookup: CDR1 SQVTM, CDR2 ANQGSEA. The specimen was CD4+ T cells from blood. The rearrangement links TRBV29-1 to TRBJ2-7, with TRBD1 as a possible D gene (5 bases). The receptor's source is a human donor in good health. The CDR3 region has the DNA TGCAGCGTTGTAAGCCAGGGAACTTACGAGCAGTACTTC. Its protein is CSVVSQGTYEQYF.